The 25 T cell receptor beta chains listed next were all sequenced from one sample in a study of blood T cells in healthy people across ages (dated by TCRdb to the mid-2010s). Preparation of the library involved 5' RACE. Instrument on record: Illumina HiSeq 2500. A second PCR of roughly 6 to 12 cycles was performed with a sample-barcoded 5' primer and a J-beta primer mix. TCRdb reanalyzed the raw reads on its own, using fastp at Q25 for trimming and MiXCR for clone calling, and kept in-frame beta chains. Entries that share a CDR3 protein sequence are merged under the most common genes and DNA. The sample table contains about a million distinct CDR3 sequences; only one count was recorded for 30% to 40% of them. Clones ranked in the top ten supply around 13% of the sample. Material: blood. The receptors stem from a man younger than 35 in good health.

This clonotype was counted between two and nine times. V usage is TRBV3-1 and J usage is TRBJ2-7; no clear D gene. Deletions cut 0 bases from V and 7 bases from J, with 7 bases between. CDR3 length: 12 amino acids. CDR1 is LGHDT and CDR2 is YNNKEL in the germline V gene (reference sequence). CDR3 DNA: TGTGCCAGCAGCCAAGATTTCAATGAGCAGTACTTC. This gives the protein CASSQDFNEQYF.

The rearrangement links TRBV2 to TRBJ2-5, with D possibly matching TRBD1 (5 bases). Trimming removed 4 bases from V and 7 bases from J, with 16 bases in between. Germline CDR1 SNHLY, CDR2 FYNNEI. The CDR3 totals 14 residues. In DNA, the CDR3 is TGTGCCAGCAGTGTGGACAACCTAAAGGGGACCCAGTACTTC. Amino acid sequence: CASSVDNLKGTQYF.

This rearrangement joins TRBV15 to TRBJ1-5; D is undetermined. The V end lost 0 bases, the J end lost 3 bases, and 18 bases lay between the germline ends. This CDR3 contains 18 residues. Germline-derived CDR1 and CDR2 are LNHNV and YYDKDF (reference sequence). The CDR3 DNA reads TGTGCCACCAGCAGAGACCCTAGTAGTCCCCTTTTCAATCAGCCCCAGCATTTT. Residues: CATSRDPSSPLFNQPQHF.

The chain carries TRBV20-1 and TRBJ2-1; 8 bases align to TRBD2. From germline, CDR1 is DFQATT and CDR2 SNEGSKA (reference sequence). CDR3 size: 15 residues. V dropped 5 bases and J dropped 7; count of bases not matched to a gene: 13. The CDR3 region is CSAPRPGLVVNEQFF. The CDR3 DNA reads as TGCAGTGCTCCGCGTCCGGGACTAGTAGTGAATGAGCAGTTCTTC.

As for this clonotype: Possible read error: a much larger clone is one base away. The J gene is TRBJ1-1, the V gene TRBV27, with D maybe TRBD1 (5 bases). The CDR3 has 14 residues. Germline loops: CDR1 MNHEY, CDR2 SMNVEV (reference sequence). DNA of the CDR3: TGTGCCAGCAGTTTAGGGGCAGTGAACACTAAAGCTTTCTTT. Its protein is CASSLGAVNTKAFF.

The rearrangement joins TRBV6-2 or TRBV6-3 to TRBJ1-5, with TRBD1 matching over 9 bases. CDR3 length: 14 amino acids. V was pared by 4 bases and J by 9 bases, with 7 bases of the junction left unmatched. From germline, CDR1 is MNHEY and CDR2 SVGEGT. Written as DNA, the CDR3 is TGTGCCAGCAGTTTCGGACAGGGGACGCGGCCCCAGCATTTT. As protein: CASSFGQGTRPQHF.

V is TRBV5-1 and J is TRBJ1-1; 9 bases map to TRBD1. J lost 3 bases, V lost 2 bases, and 14 bases had no gene match. This CDR3 has 18 residues. The V gene's germline CDR1 is SGHRS and CDR2 YFSETQ. The CDR3 DNA reads as TGCGCCAGCAGCTTACGGAATACAGGGGGCCCCCTGGACACTGAAGCTTTCTTT. It translates to CASSLRNTGGPLDTEAFF. Complete variable domain (other parts from reference TRBV5-1 and TRBJ1-1): KAGVTQTPRYLIKTRGQQVTLSCSPISGHRSVSWYQQTPGQGLQFLFEYFSETQRNKGNFPGRFSGRQFSNSRSEMNVSTLELGDSALYLCASSLRNTGGPLDTEAFFGQGTRLTVV.

The V and J genes are TRBV20-1 and TRBJ2-2; D perhaps matches TRBD2 (6 bases). Germline V gene lookup returns CDR1 DFQATT and CDR2 SNEGSKA (reference sequence). The ends were cut back, 6 bases at V and 8 bases at J, with 19 bases in the middle. CDR3 length equals 14 residues. This CDR3 is CSARPIGGEGELFF. CDR3 sequence (DNA): TGCAGTGCCCGGCCCATAGGCGGGGAAGGGGAGCTGTTTTTT.

This clonotype appeared a few times. The CDR3 region is CATSPDSPGYNEQFF. CDR3 DNA: TGTGCCACCAGCCCAGACTCCCCCGGGTACAATGAGCAGTTCTTC. The rearrangement joins TRBV15 to TRBJ2-1; no clear D gene. The V and J ends lost 5 bases and 4 bases respectively, with 15 bases between them. Germline lookup yields CDR1 LNHNV and CDR2 YYDKDF (reference sequence). This CDR3 is 15 amino acids long.

The chain is built from TRBV6-5 and TRBJ2-2; no clear D gene. V dropped 0 bases and J dropped 6 bases, with 5 bases sitting between them. Germline CDR1 reads MNHEY; CDR2 reads SVGAGI. The CDR3 totals 13 residues. The CDR3 DNA sequence: TGTGCCAGCAGTTACTCGCGAGCCGGGGAGCTGTTTTTT. Residues: CASSYSRAGELFF.

The CDR3, as DNA: TGTGCCAGTAGGACAGGAGGGTACTCCTACGAGCAGTACTTC. Translating it yields CASRTGGYSYEQYF. The chain is built from TRBV19 and TRBJ2-7; D assignment may be TRBD1 or TRBD2 (6 bases each). Germline V gene data show CDR1 as LNHDA and CDR2 as SQIVND (reference sequence). The V end lost 6 bases, the J end lost 0 bases, and 12 bases lay between the germline ends. The CDR3 spans 14 residues.

The table lists this clonotype with a few counts. V is TRBV5-1 and J is TRBJ1-1; 8 bases fit TRBD1. V gave up 5 bases and J gave up 5 bases; unmatched junction bases: 11. The CDR3 spans 15 residues. Germline-derived CDR1 and CDR2 are SGHRS and YFSETQ. For the CDR3, the DNA is TGCGCCAGCAGTGTGGGCCACAGGGGGAGGACTGAAGCTTTCTTT. Its translation is CASSVGHRGRTEAFF.

This clonotype has more than one count but fewer than ten. The CDR3 DNA is TGCAGTCAGAACCGCGGGGGGGTATACAATGAGCAGTTCTTC. The encoded protein is CSQNRGGVYNEQFF. The V and J genes are TRBV20-1 and TRBJ2-1; 9 nucleotides align to TRBD2. The length of the CDR3 is 14 residues. CDR1 and CDR2 from the germline V gene are DFQATT and SNEGSKA (reference sequence). With 8 bases clipped from V and 4 bases from J, the junction kept 9 bases outside the gene matches.

At least ten counts were recorded for this clonotype. CDR3 nucleotides: TGTGCCAGCAGTTTTTCTGTGATTGGTCGGACAGATACGCAGTATTTT. Protein product: CASSFSVIGRTDTQYF. The chain uses TRBV12-3 or TRBV12-4 and TRBJ2-3, with D unclear. There are 16 residues in the CDR3. Trimming pared 3 bases from V and 3 bases from J, leaving 16 bases between.

There are many counts of this clonotype. V is TRBV20-1 and J is TRBJ2-3; D not resolved. The germline V gene has CDR1 DFQATT and CDR2 SNEGSKA (reference sequence). The CDR3 sequence is 15 residues long. V lost 1 base to trimming and J lost 1 base, with 12 bases between them. This CDR3 reads CSARARDSRTDTQYF. The CDR3 DNA sequence: TGCAGTGCTAGAGCTCGCGACTCTCGCACAGATACGCAGTATTTT.

The chain uses TRBV4-3 and TRBJ2-7; D uncertain. The CDR3 runs 15 residues. V lost 0 bases to trimming and J lost 0 bases, with 9 bases between them. The germline V gene encodes CDR1 LGHNA and CDR2 YSLEER. The CDR3 sequence: CASSQDSQLSYEQYF. In DNA form, the CDR3 reads TGCGCCAGCAGCCAAGACAGTCAACTCTCCTACGAGCAGTACTTC.

The chain joins TRBV12-3 or TRBV12-4 to TRBJ2-5; D assignment may be TRBD1 or TRBD2 (5 bases each). The V and J ends lost 3 bases and 11 bases respectively, with 19 bases between them. The CDR3 is 14 amino acids. Here the CDR3 reads CASSFGVQTWGQYF. The CDR3 DNA sequence: TGTGCCAGCAGTTTCGGGGTCCAGACATGGGGGCAGTACTTC.

This sequence joins TRBV3-1 and TRBJ1-4; D ambiguous. The V and J ends lost 0 bases and 3 bases respectively, with 5 bases between them. The CDR3 totals 14 residues. The germline V gene has CDR1 LGHDT and CDR2 YNNKEL (reference sequence). This CDR3 reads CASSQDFSNEKLFF. CDR3 sequence (DNA): TGTGCCAGCAGCCAAGATTTCTCTAATGAAAAACTGTTTTTT.

This clonotype was detected many times. The chain joins TRBV10-3 to TRBJ2-7; 15 bases match TRBD2. The CDR3 has 16 residues. Unmatched junction bases numbered 7, after V lost 6 bases and J lost 4 bases. Per germline, CDR1 ENHRY and CDR2 SYGVKD. CDR3 region: CAIRGTSGGPIYEQYF. CDR3 in DNA: TGTGCCATCAGGGGGACTAGCGGGGGGCCCATTTACGAGCAGTACTTC.

This clonotype came up a few times. CDR3: CASSPRKGDNSPLHF. DNA of the CDR3: TGTGCCAGCAGCCCCCGAAAGGGAGACAATTCACCCCTCCACTTT. The chain carries TRBV7-9 and TRBJ1-6, with D unclear. The CDR3 sequence is 15 residues long. The germline CDR1 and CDR2 sequences are SEHNR and FQNEAQ (reference sequence). The V and J ends lost 5 bases and 7 bases respectively, with 15 bases between them.

The chain joins TRBV5-1 to TRBJ2-7; 10 positions agree with TRBD2. The germline V gene has CDR1 SGHRS and CDR2 YFSETQ. Trimming cost V 0 bases and J 2 bases; bases outside gene matches: 8. The CDR3 spans 17 residues. This CDR3 is CASSLGRTSGTPYEQYF. DNA for the CDR3: TGCGCCAGCAGCTTGGGCCGGACTAGCGGAACCCCCTACGAGCAGTACTTC.

This clonotype has a handful of counts. This chain joins TRBV29-1 and TRBJ2-7; D perhaps matches TRBD2 (6 bases). This CDR3 region has 13 residues. Germline CDR1 SQVTM, CDR2 ANQGSEA. Between the trimmed V and J ends, which lost 7 bases and 7 bases, there was a span of 20 bases. For the CDR3, the DNA is TGCAGCGCTGATTTCCGGGGAGGCGAAGAGCAGTACTTC. This sequence encodes CSADFRGGEEQYF.

This clonotype has only one observation. J is TRBJ2-3 and V is TRBV5-1; 9 positions match TRBD2. CDR1 is SGHRS, CDR2 YFSETQ, per germline. Germline trimming cut 2 bases from V and 3 bases from J; bases unmatched to any gene: 13. The CDR3 runs to 18 residues. CDR3 nucleotide sequence: TGCGCCAGCAGCTTTCTAATTACCAGCGGGGGGAGGACAGATACGCAGTATTTT. Translation: CASSFLITSGGRTDTQYF.

J is TRBJ1-6 and V is TRBV4-1; D is unclear. In germline, CDR1 is MGHRA, CDR2 YSYEKL. This CDR3 has 16 residues. V was shortened by 0 bases and J by 0 bases, with 6 bases between the two germline ends. This chain's CDR3 is CASSQEPASYNSPLHF. The CDR3 bases are TGCGCCAGCAGCCAAGAGCCCGCCTCCTATAATTCACCCCTCCACTTT.

The chain is built from TRBV6-2 or TRBV6-3 and TRBJ2-7; TRBD2 matches 11 bases. Germline V gives CDR1 MNHEY, CDR2 SVGEGT. The J segment lost 7 bases and the V segment lost 8 bases, leaving 10 bases of the junction unmatched. The CDR3 contains 14 residues. CDR3 residues: CASSTSGERNEQYF. The CDR3 nucleotides are TGTGCCAGCTCGACTAGCGGGGAAAGGAATGAGCAGTACTTC.